Below, 14 T cell receptor beta chains from the same sample are listed, as sequenced in a study of cytomegalovirus exposure and HLA in healthy donors. Primers included in the PCR were 60 Vbeta and 13 Jbeta primers. Some clones are missing from TCRdb's copy, which holds only in-frame ones; the method was immunoSEQ multiplex PCR. The sample records 130,000 to 150,000 clones, around 76% being singletons. Source material: PBMCs. Every receptor here comes from a man between 18 and 29 years old in good health and CMV-seronegative.

This clone was seen more than once but under ten times. CDR3 sequence reads: CAITPGGNQPQHF. As DNA, the CDR3 is TGTGCCATCACTCCAGGCGGCAATCAGCCCCAGCATTTT. The chain recombines TRBV10-3 with TRBJ1-5; D remains unclear. Germline V gives CDR1 ENHRY, CDR2 SYGVKD. The CDR3 has 13 residues. The ends were cut back, 7 bases at V and 2 bases at J, with 9 bases in the middle.

The chain combines TRBV2 with TRBJ1-2; D is unclear. V lost 1 base and J 5 bases, leaving 14 bases between the germline ends. Germline-derived CDR1 and CDR2 are SNHLY and FYNNEI. CDR3 length: 15 amino acids. CDR3 region: CASSEDGGFSYGYTF. The CDR3 DNA follows: TGTGCCAGCAGTGAAGATGGCGGGTTTTCGTATGGCTACACCTTC.

In its sample, this clone was seen once. The rearrangement uses TRBV6-1 and TRBJ1-2, with 9 bases fitting TRBD1. Trimming removed 5 bases from V and 0 bases from J; junction bases left unmatched: 4. The CDR3 consists of 15 residues. Germline-derived CDR1 and CDR2 are MNHNS and SASEGT. The CDR3 DNA follows: TGTGCCAGCAGTATCCGACAGGGGGCTAACTATGGCTACACCTTC. Amino acids: CASSIRQGANYGYTF.

V usage is TRBV27 and J usage is TRBJ2-2; 7 bases are a match to TRBD2. The CDR3 totals 16 residues. CDR1 and CDR2 from the germline V gene are MNHEY and SMNVEV (reference sequence). Losses at the gene ends were 6 bases for V and 5 bases for J; bases not matched to a gene: 12. The CDR3 loop reads CASRHGWGLSTGELFF. In nucleotides, the CDR3 is TGTGCCAGCAGACACGGCTGGGGACTAAGTACCGGGGAGCTGTTTTTT.

This clone was seen only a few times. The chain has TRBV5-4 and TRBJ2-7; 8 nucleotides align to TRBD2. The CDR3 has 16 residues. From germline, CDR1 is SGHNT and CDR2 YYREEE (reference sequence). Unmatched junction bases numbered 15, after V lost 4 bases and J lost 6 bases. DNA for the CDR3: TGTGCCAGCAGCATCGGACTAGCTTCAAATCGAGTCGAGCAGTACTTC. It specifies CASSIGLASNRVEQYF.

This sequence joins TRBV7-2 and TRBJ2-7; the D gene is possibly TRBD1 (7 bases). The CDR3 totals 15 residues. V was pared by 5 bases and J by 2 bases, with 16 bases between. CDR1 is SGHTA, CDR2 FQGNSA, per germline. CDR3 sequence: CASSPQGGRPYEQYF. CDR3 sequence (DNA): TGTGCCAGCAGCCCGCAGGGGGGAAGACCCTACGAGCAGTACTTC.

The CDR3 region has the DNA TGTGCCAGCAGGGCCGGACAGGGGGGTAACTATGGCTACACCTTC. Translated, it gives CASRAGQGGNYGYTF. The chain uses TRBV2 and TRBJ1-2; 10 bases map to TRBD1. The length of the CDR3 is 15 residues. Trimming cost V 6 bases and J 1 base; bases outside gene matches: 5. CDR1 is SNHLY, CDR2 FYNNEI, per germline.

This CDR3 is CASSLNPPPSLAGGLEQFF. CDR3 coding DNA: TGTGCCAGCAGCTTAAACCCACCCCCCTCGCTAGCGGGGGGGTTGGAGCAGTTCTTC. The chain carries TRBV7-2 and TRBJ2-1, with TRBD2 matching over 12 bases. V shed 2 bases and J 10 bases; nucleotides not matched to a gene: 18. CDR3 length equals 19 residues. Germline CDR1 SGHTA, CDR2 FQGNSA.

The chain links TRBV29-1 to TRBJ1-2; TRBD1 is a possible D gene (5 bases). The germline V gene has CDR1 SQVTM and CDR2 ANQGSEA. V shed 4 bases and J shed 0 bases, with 12 bases lying between them. The CDR3 sequence is 14 residues long. CDR3 sequence reads: CSVAQAPSNYGYTF. In DNA form, the CDR3 reads TGCAGCGTTGCACAGGCCCCCTCTAACTATGGCTACACCTTC.

The rearrangement uses TRBV6-6 and TRBJ1-4; perhaps TRBD1 as D (5 bases). Per germline, CDR1 MNHNY and CDR2 SVGAGI (reference sequence). The CDR3 totals 15 residues. Trimming took off 4 bases at V and 8 bases at J, with 17 bases between the two ends. CDR3 in DNA: TGTGCCAGCAGTTTCCCCACTGGGGCGGGGGAAAAACTGTTTTTT. Translating it yields CASSFPTGAGEKLFF.

The chain combines TRBV5-1 with TRBJ2-5; 8 bases fit TRBD1. The CDR3 contains 15 residues. Unmatched junction bases numbered 8, after V lost 4 bases and J lost 3 bases. CDR1 is SGHRS and CDR2 is YFSETQ in the germline V gene. CDR3 DNA: TGCGCCAGCAGCGCCCTTCGGACAGGGAAAGAGACCCAGTACTTC. The encoded protein is CASSALRTGKETQYF.

The table lists this clone with a few counts. This chain connects TRBV10-2 to TRBJ2-7; 7 positions agree with TRBD2. The CDR3 totals 15 residues. Germline V CDR1 and CDR2: WSHSY, SAAADI. The V gene end was trimmed by 3 bases and the J gene end by 0 bases; junction bases not matched to a gene: 5. CDR3 residues: CASSDGTTSSYEQYF. CDR3 DNA: TGCGCCAGCAGTGATGGGACTACGAGCTCCTACGAGCAGTACTTC.

This clone was seen a single time. The DNA for the CDR3 is TGTGCCAGCAGCGTAGGGGGGACACTTAATGAAAAACTGTTTTTT. It codes for CASSVGGTLNEKLFF. This chain uses TRBV9 with TRBJ1-4; perhaps TRBD1 as D (6 bases). V was pared by 0 bases and J by 4 bases, with 10 bases between. Germline V gene data show CDR1 as SGDLS and CDR2 as YYNGEE. The length of the CDR3 is 15 residues.

This clone was recorded once. The chain uses TRBV15 and TRBJ2-7; 11 nucleotides align to TRBD2. Trimming took 1 base from V and 1 from J; bases not matched to a gene: 0. The germline V gene encodes CDR1 LNHNV and CDR2 YYDKDF (reference sequence). The CDR3 is 15 residues long. This chain's CDR3 is CATSRGTSGSYEQYF. In DNA form, the CDR3 reads TGTGCCACCAGCAGAGGGACTAGCGGGTCCTACGAGCAGTACTTC.